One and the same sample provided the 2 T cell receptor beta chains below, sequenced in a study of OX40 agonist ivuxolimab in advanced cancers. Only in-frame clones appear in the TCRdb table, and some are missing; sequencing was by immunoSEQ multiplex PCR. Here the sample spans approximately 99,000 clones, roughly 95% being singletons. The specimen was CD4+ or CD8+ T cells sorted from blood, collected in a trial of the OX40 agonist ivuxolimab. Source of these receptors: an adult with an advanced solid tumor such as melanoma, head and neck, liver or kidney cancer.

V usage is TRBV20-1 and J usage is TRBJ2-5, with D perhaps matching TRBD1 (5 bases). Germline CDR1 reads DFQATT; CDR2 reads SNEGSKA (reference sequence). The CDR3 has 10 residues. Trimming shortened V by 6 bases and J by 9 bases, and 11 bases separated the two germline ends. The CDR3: CSASGLSQYF. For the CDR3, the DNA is TGCAGTGCCTCAGGGTTGTCCCAGTACTTC.

The CDR3 DNA sequence: TGCGCCAGCAGGAAAGTTGGGGGAAAAAACACTGAAGCTTTCTTT. Translating it yields CASRKVGGKNTEAFF. This chain uses TRBV4-1 with TRBJ1-1; TRBD1 might be the D (5 bases). This CDR3 is 15 amino acids long. V was trimmed by 6 bases and J by 2 bases, leaving 16 bases between them. The germline CDR1 and CDR2 sequences are MGHRA and YSYEKL.